This is a list of T cell receptor beta chains from one sample in a study of cytomegalovirus exposure and HLA in healthy donors. Repertoires were generated with immunoSEQ multiplex PCR, while TCRdb's copy carries only in-frame clones and drops some. The sample contains about 120,000 clones, around 90% of which appear only once. Source material: PBMCs. The receptors come from a woman younger than 30 in good health and CMV-seronegative. Each CDR3 is given with its conserved first and last residue. Each record gives: D gene, J gene, clone size, CDR3 length, V gene, CDR3 protein, CDR3 DNA. D genes are given only for firm matches. Clone size appears in some rows only: once, few, many, or a class for an expanded clone.

TRBD1 | TRBJ2-7 | - | 14 | TRBV28 | CASYPGQGSHEQYF | TGTGCCAGCTATCCGGGACAGGGGTCCCACGAGCAGTACTTC
- | TRBJ2-7 | - | 18 | TRBV21-1 | CASSKDRGLPKSSYEQYF | TGTGCCAGCAGCAAAGATAGAGGACTACCTAAAAGCTCCTACGAGCAGTACTTC
- | TRBJ1-5 | - | 16 | TRBV21-1 | CASSKSSGGIGQPQHF | TGTGCCAGCAGCAAATCAAGCGGAGGGATCGGACAGCCCCAGCATTTT
TRBD2 | TRBJ2-7 | - | 15 | TRBV15 | CATSRDSGRAYEQYF | TGTGCCACCAGCAGAGATAGCGGGAGGGCCTACGAGCAGTACTTC
TRBD2 | TRBJ2-5 | once | 12 | TRBV4-1 | CASMGGLETQYF | TGCGCCAGCATGGGGGGGTTGGAGACCCAGTACTTC
- | TRBJ1-1 | - | 13 | TRBV29-1 | CSALLGGATEAFF | TGCAGCGCTCTACTGGGGGGGGCAACAGAAGCTTTCTTT
TRBD2 | TRBJ2-1 | - | 14 | TRBV5-6 | CASSYPGLYNEQFF | TGTGCCAGCAGCTACCCGGGACTATACAATGAGCAGTTCTTC
- | TRBJ2-2 | - | 15 | TRBV5-1 | CASSFGTYNTGELFF | TGCGCCAGCAGCTTCGGGACATACAACACCGGGGAGCTGTTTTTT
- | TRBJ2-2 | - | 14 | TRBV19 | CASSIGRLSGELFF | TGTGCCAGTAGTATAGGCAGGCTTTCCGGGGAGCTGTTTTTT
TRBD2 | TRBJ2-3 | - | 17 | TRBV7-9 | CASSSTRLAASTDTQYF | TGTGCCAGCAGCTCGACGCGTCTAGCGGCTAGCACAGATACGCAGTATTTT
TRBD2 | TRBJ2-7 | - | 13 | TRBV5-5 | CASGEGQWDEQYF | TGTGCCAGCGGGGAGGGGCAATGGGACGAGCAGTACTTC
- | TRBJ2-3 | - | 14 | TRBV4-1 | CASLGLLATDTQYF | TGCGCCAGCCTGGGCCTGCTAGCCACAGATACGCAGTATTTT
- | TRBJ1-4 | - | 15 | TRBV2 | CASRTYMATNEKLFF | TGTGCCAGCAGAACATACATGGCAACTAATGAAAAACTGTTTTTT
TRBD2 | TRBJ2-7 | - | 16 | TRBV4-1 | CASSPGGGRGSYEQYF | TGCGCCAGCAGCCCGGGGGGAGGGAGGGGCTCCTACGAGCAGTACTTC
TRBD2 | TRBJ2-1 | - | 15 | TRBV7-3 | CASSQTSGRGGEQFF | TGTGCCAGCAGCCAGACTAGCGGGAGGGGTGGTGAGCAGTTCTTC
- | TRBJ1-1 | - | 13 | TRBV6-5 | CASSYGVSSEAFF | TGTGCCAGCAGTTATGGAGTATCGTCTGAAGCTTTCTTT
- | TRBJ2-2 | once | 14 | TRBV4-1 | CASSGGGPTGELFF | TGCGCCAGCAGCGGTGGAGGCCCCACCGGGGAGCTGTTTTTT
- | TRBJ1-1 | few | 13 | TRBV5-1 | CASSLGQSTEAFF | TGCGCCAGCAGCTTGGGACAGAGCACTGAAGCTTTCTTT
- | TRBJ2-5 | - | 17 | TRBV5-1 | CASSLGMAGNSRETQYF | TGCGCCAGCAGCTTGGGCATGGCAGGCAATTCACGGGAGACCCAGTACTTC
TRBD2 | TRBJ2-1 | - | 12 | TRBV7-9 | CASSLSGNEQFF | TGTGCCAGCAGCCTTAGCGGGAATGAGCAGTTCTTC
- | TRBJ2-7 | - | 14 | TRBV6-5 | CASSYSNRGGEQYF | TGTGCCAGCAGTTACTCGAACAGGGGAGGAGAGCAGTACTTC
TRBD1 | TRBJ2-7 | - | 15 | TRBV25-1 | CASIGTGWTLNEQYF | TGTGCCAGCATCGGGACAGGGTGGACTCTGAACGAGCAGTACTTC
TRBD2 | TRBJ2-2 | - | 17 | TRBV19 | CASKKRGGRARAGELFF | TGTGCCAGTAAAAAGAGGGGCGGGAGGGCCCGGGCCGGGGAGCTGTTTTTT
- | TRBJ1-2 | - | 14 | TRBV5-4 | CASSLGQGLYGYTF | TGTGCCAGCAGCTTGGGTCAGGGGTTGTATGGCTACACCTTC
- | TRBJ2-3 | - | 16 | TRBV5-1 | CASSLVASTSTDTQYF | TGCGCCAGCAGCCTCGTAGCTTCGACTAGCACAGATACGCAGTATTTT
TRBD2 | TRBJ2-1 | once | 14 | TRBV5-1 | CASSKTSGDVEQFF | TGCGCCAGCAGCAAGACTAGCGGGGATGTTGAGCAGTTCTTC
TRBD2 | TRBJ2-7 | - | 15 | TRBV11-2 | CASSLGLAGEGEQYF | TGTGCCAGCAGCTTAGGACTAGCGGGAGAAGGAGAGCAGTACTTC
- | TRBJ1-3 | - | 18 | TRBV6-1 | CASSEALARFSSGNTIYF | TGTGCCAGCAGTGAAGCGTTGGCCAGATTCTCCTCTGGAAACACCATATATTTT
TRBD1 | TRBJ1-2 | - | 18 | TRBV11-2 | CASSSNADRGRANYGYTF | TGTGCCAGCAGCTCAAACGCGGACAGGGGGCGAGCTAACTATGGCTACACCTTC
TRBD2 | TRBJ2-5 | - | 13 | TRBV29-1 | CSVVAGGQETQYF | TGCAGCGTTGTAGCGGGAGGGCAAGAGACCCAGTACTTC
TRBD1 | TRBJ1-5 | - | 15 | TRBV7-8 | CASSQGQHSNQPQHF | TGTGCCAGCAGCCAGGGACAGCATAGCAATCAGCCCCAGCATTTT
TRBD2 | TRBJ2-7 | - | 15 | TRBV5-5 | CASGELAGGPKWQYF | TGTGCCAGCGGGGAACTAGCGGGAGGACCTAAATGGCAGTACTTC
- | TRBJ1-1 | - | 15 | TRBV28 | CASLGRGGRSTEAFF | TGTGCCAGCCTAGGGAGGGGGGGGCGGTCCACTGAAGCTTTCTTT
- | TRBJ2-3 | - | 12 | TRBV28 | CASSLASDTQYF | TGTGCCAGCAGTTTAGCGAGTGATACGCAGTATTTT
TRBD1 | TRBJ1-1 | - | 15 | TRBV5-1 | CASSFTGTGNTEAFF | TGCGCCAGCAGCTTCACCGGGACAGGGAACACTGAAGCTTTCTTT
TRBD2 | TRBJ2-3 | once | 15 | TRBV6-5 | CASSSGLATTDTQYF | TGTGCCAGCAGTTCGGGACTAGCGACCACAGATACGCAGTATTTT
TRBD1 | TRBJ1-2 | - | 17 | TRBV14 | CASSPGTGLALNYGYTF | TGTGCCAGCAGCCCTGGGACAGGGTTGGCCTTGAACTATGGCTACACCTTC
TRBD1 | TRBJ1-5 | - | 17 | TRBV4-2 | CASSQTFDRGTSQPQHF | TGTGCCAGCAGCCAAACGTTTGACAGGGGGACGAGTCAGCCCCAGCATTTT
TRBD2 | TRBJ2-2 | - | 18 | TRBV11-3 | CASSGGLALSLATGELFF | TGTGCCAGCAGCGGGGGACTAGCTCTCTCCCTGGCCACCGGGGAGCTGTTTTTT
TRBD1 | TRBJ1-1 | - | 16 | TRBV7-9 | CASSLAKQGATTEAFF | TGTGCCAGCAGCTTGGCTAAACAGGGGGCGACCACTGAAGCTTTCTTT
TRBD2 | TRBJ2-7 | - | 15 | TRBV6-6 | CASSYSYLAEYEQYF | TGTGCCAGCAGTTACTCTTACCTAGCGGAGTACGAGCAGTACTTC
- | TRBJ2-7 | - | 11 | TRBV7-8 | CASGEAYEQYF | TGTGCCAGCGGCGAGGCCTACGAGCAGTACTTC
TRBD2 | TRBJ2-7 | - | 15 | TRBV27 | CASSRVGGRGREQYF | TGTGCCAGCAGTCGGGTCGGCGGGAGAGGACGGGAGCAGTACTTC
TRBD1 | TRBJ2-7 | - | 13 | TRBV12-5 | CASGPWDSYEQYF | TGTGCTAGTGGTCCCTGGGACAGCTACGAGCAGTACTTC
TRBD2 | TRBJ2-1 | - | 16 | TRBV10-3 | CAIRRGLAGSYNEQFF | TGTGCCATCAGGAGGGGACTAGCGGGATCCTACAATGAGCAGTTCTTC
- | TRBJ1-4 | - | 14 | TRBV7-9 | CASSSWGHGEKLFF | TGTGCCAGCAGCTCTTGGGGGCATGGCGAAAAACTGTTTTTT